Listed below are T cell receptor beta chains from one sample, sequenced in a study of T cell responses to AZD1222 COVID-19 vaccine. The assay was immunoSEQ multiplex PCR, and TCRdb's table has in-frame clones only and misses some. In the table there are 140,000 to 150,000 clones, more than 70% of which are singletons. Sequences were derived from peripheral blood, sampled on day 0 of AZD1222 vaccination. These receptors were collected from an adult in good health. Each CDR3 is given with its conserved first and last residue. Fields, in order: clone size, V gene, D gene, CDR3 protein. The D gene is left open where the match is weak. Expanded clones get a size class; other rows say once, few or many, or leave the size out.

clone_size: -; v_call: TRBV4-1; d_call: -; cdr3_aa: CASSQDSAGYGYTF
clone_size: -; v_call: TRBV24-1; d_call: -; cdr3_aa: CATSDLGVEQYF
clone_size: -; v_call: TRBV7-9; d_call: -; cdr3_aa: CATSPGSQETQYF
clone_size: -; v_call: TRBV19; d_call: TRBD1; cdr3_aa: CASSTDRDTGNTIYF
clone_size: few; v_call: TRBV3-1/TRBV3-2; d_call: -; cdr3_aa: CASSQGSGYTGELFF
clone_size: once; v_call: TRBV2; d_call: -; cdr3_aa: CASREEGQGFHEQYF
clone_size: -; v_call: TRBV6-5; d_call: -; cdr3_aa: CATLKGERNTEAFF
clone_size: -; v_call: TRBV12-3/TRBV12-4; d_call: -; cdr3_aa: CASSFSGFGYTF
clone_size: -; v_call: TRBV5-1; d_call: -; cdr3_aa: CASSLLGTEAFF
clone_size: -; v_call: TRBV15; d_call: -; cdr3_aa: CATSGTGLGQPQHF
clone_size: -; v_call: TRBV5-1; d_call: TRBD2; cdr3_aa: CASASGLAYEQYF
clone_size: -; v_call: TRBV27; d_call: -; cdr3_aa: CASSLGTRRDQPQHF
clone_size: few; v_call: TRBV2; d_call: TRBD1; cdr3_aa: CASNTGVTGELFF
clone_size: -; v_call: TRBV9; d_call: -; cdr3_aa: CASSFRVGNEQFF
clone_size: -; v_call: TRBV5-8; d_call: -; cdr3_aa: CASSPGTFNQPQHF
clone_size: once; v_call: TRBV29-1; d_call: -; cdr3_aa: CSVIKTGTLNEQFF
clone_size: -; v_call: TRBV5-4; d_call: TRBD1; cdr3_aa: CASSLTGVDEQYF
clone_size: few; v_call: TRBV2; d_call: -; cdr3_aa: CASSVMARANVLTF
clone_size: -; v_call: TRBV19; d_call: -; cdr3_aa: CASSDRHSNYGYTF
clone_size: -; v_call: TRBV7-9; d_call: -; cdr3_aa: CASSVLGPDTQYF
clone_size: -; v_call: TRBV6-6; d_call: TRBD1; cdr3_aa: CASSRATGLNQPQHF
clone_size: -; v_call: TRBV5-6; d_call: -; cdr3_aa: CASSLEGIRRSYEQYF
clone_size: -; v_call: TRBV18; d_call: -; cdr3_aa: CASSPSIEDTQYF
clone_size: -; v_call: TRBV5-4; d_call: TRBD1; cdr3_aa: CASSGGQGVIGNVLTF
clone_size: -; v_call: TRBV5-1; d_call: TRBD2; cdr3_aa: CASSPEGLGPSEQYF
clone_size: -; v_call: TRBV12-3/TRBV12-4; d_call: TRBD1; cdr3_aa: CASRPTGGAQDF
clone_size: few; v_call: TRBV4-3; d_call: TRBD1; cdr3_aa: CASSQAPPGTGGDTQYF
clone_size: once; v_call: TRBV24-1; d_call: -; cdr3_aa: CATSEGGAFTDTQYF
clone_size: -; v_call: TRBV9; d_call: TRBD1; cdr3_aa: CASSAGTGASEQYF
clone_size: -; v_call: TRBV2; d_call: -; cdr3_aa: CASKIEGNQPQHF
clone_size: few; v_call: TRBV28; d_call: -; cdr3_aa: CASSFSHGYTF
clone_size: many; v_call: TRBV16; d_call: -; cdr3_aa: CASSQGRSSYNSPLHF
clone_size: -; v_call: TRBV5-8; d_call: -; cdr3_aa: CASSLVGRGPNRPNTGELFF
clone_size: -; v_call: TRBV9; d_call: TRBD1; cdr3_aa: CASSHTGTGSNEQFF
clone_size: -; v_call: TRBV18; d_call: -; cdr3_aa: CASSLPRTQKGGELFF
clone_size: few; v_call: TRBV30; d_call: -; cdr3_aa: CAWSVGPGNQPQHF
clone_size: -; v_call: TRBV21-1; d_call: -; cdr3_aa: CASNRISWGAEAFF
clone_size: -; v_call: TRBV5-8; d_call: -; cdr3_aa: CASSLGVGGLTGELFF
clone_size: once; v_call: TRBV2; d_call: -; cdr3_aa: CASSKTVNYGYTF
clone_size: -; v_call: TRBV3-1/TRBV3-2; d_call: TRBD1; cdr3_aa: CASSQGTGRNQPQHF